There are a few counts of the clone carrying this TCR beta chain. Its antigen is unknown. This table comes from immunoSEQ multiplex PCR, and its TCRdb copy is limited to in-frame clones, with some not included. The repertoire has around 30,000 clones, over 75% of them found once; the top ten carry 1.2%. The entry originates in a study of T cells in narcolepsy. Study-wide results and limits: Reportedly, autoreactive clonotypes were serially detected in patients' blood but not controls'. Some memory CD4+ repertoires had no autoreactive clone sequences.

V shed 6 bases and J 2 bases; nucleotides not matched to a gene: 9. The CDR3 length is 17 residues. In germline, CDR1 is SGHAT, CDR2 FQNNGV. Sequences were obtained from CD45RA- memory CD4+ T cells from PBMCs. This clonotype was sampled from a human donor with narcolepsy. The V and J genes are TRBV11-2 and TRBJ2-3; 12 positions agree with TRBD2. The CDR3 spells CASSSRLAGELTDTQYF. The CDR3 DNA sequence: TGTGCCAGCAGTTCACGACTAGCGGGGGAACTCACAGATACGCAGTATTTT.